Below, 2 T cell receptor beta chains from the same sample are listed, as sequenced in a study of cytotoxic CD8 clonotypes in ibrutinib-treated CLL. The data were produced by immunoSEQ multiplex PCR, yet TCRdb's version contains in-frame clones alone and is incomplete. The profile shows roughly 110,000 clones, about 58% of them singletons. The material was PBMCs, obtained after 24 months of ibrutinib treatment. The origin of the receptors is a human donor with chronic lymphocytic leukemia.

Only a few counts were recorded for this clone. This chain connects TRBV6-4 to TRBJ2-3; the match to TRBD2 covers 9 bases. This CDR3 is built from 15 residues. The ends lost 3 bases at V and 1 base at J; junction bases unmatched: 2. The germline gives CDR1 MRHNA, CDR2 SNTAGT. The CDR3 protein is CASSEIAGGTDTQYF. The DNA of the CDR3 is TGTGCCAGCAGTGAGATAGCGGGGGGCACAGATACGCAGTATTTT.

This chain joins TRBV11-1 and TRBJ2-3; D is possibly TRBD2 (5 bases). The CDR3 is 15 residues long. V was cut by 6 bases and J by 2 bases, with 15 bases left in between. Germline-derived CDR1 and CDR2 are SGHAT and FQDESV (reference sequence). The CDR3 DNA is TGTGCCAGCAGGACGAGAGGGCAAAACACAGATACGCAGTATTTT. It specifies CASRTRGQNTDTQYF.